What follows are 21 T cell receptor beta chains derived from one specimen sequenced in a study of regulatory T cells in long-lasting Graves disease. Time point reported: newly diagnosed GD, antithyroid drugs for less than 3 months. PBMCs were the source of the RNA used for TCR sequencing. Arm-PCR of CDR3 regions and iRepertoire HTBI primers were used to build TCR beta libraries. TCRdb reprocessed the multiplex PCR reads via MiXCR and lists one record per CDR3 protein. The sample consists of 400,000 to 500,000 distinct CDR3 sequences, about 14% of them appearing once. The sample also formed part of further work on T cells in Graves' hyperthyroidism and ophthalmopathy.

Here the sequenced sample was peripheral blood mononuclear cells (PBMCs), taken at new diagnosis, from a patient treated with antithyroid drugs. The receptor source for this set is a woman in her 50s with Graves disease.

This clonotype was detected ten times or more. V gene TRBV20-1 combines with J gene TRBJ2-7; 10 bases line up with TRBD2. Germline V gene data show CDR1 as DFQATT and CDR2 as SNEGSKA (reference sequence). Trimming cost V 3 bases and J 5 bases; bases outside gene matches: 4. The CDR3 extends over 13 amino acids. CDR3 loop: CSASTSGIDEQYF. CDR3 in DNA: TGCAGTGCTAGCACTAGCGGGATAGACGAGCAGTACTTC.

At least ten counts were recorded for this clonotype. The J gene is TRBJ1-2, the V gene TRBV5-1; TRBD1 is a possible D gene (5 bases). This CDR3 has 14 amino acids. CDR1 is SGHRS, CDR2 YFSETQ, per germline. The V end lost 3 bases, the J end lost 3 bases, and 12 bases lay between the germline ends. CDR3 in amino acids: CASSSRGEYYGYTF. DNA for the CDR3: TGCGCCAGCAGCTCCCGGGGCGAATACTATGGCTACACCTTC.

This clonotype was found many times. The gene calls are TRBV28 and TRBJ2-5, with 8 bases identical to TRBD1. The germline CDR1 and CDR2 sequences are MDHEN and SYDVKM. Trimming at V came to 10 bases and at J to 2 bases, leaving 6 bases not matched to a gene. CDR3 length: 13 residues. The CDR3 bases are TGTGCCAATTCGGGACAGGATCAAGAGACCCAGTACTTC. Amino acids: CANSGQDQETQYF.

The V and J genes are TRBV12-3 or TRBV12-4 and TRBJ1-1, with D possibly matching TRBD1 (5 bases). The CDR3 length is 12 residues. V lost 3 bases and J 14 bases, leaving 16 bases between the germline ends. CDR3 residues: CASSFEGAGQFF. The CDR3 nucleotides read TGTGCCAGCAGTTTTGAAGGCGCGGGGCAATTCTTT.

The gene calls are TRBV10-3 and TRBJ1-5; D might be TRBD1 (5 bases). V lost 3 bases, J lost 4 bases, and 10 bases lay in between. CDR3 length: 14 amino acids. Per germline, CDR1 ENHRY and CDR2 SYGVKD. CDR3 in DNA: TGTGCCATCAGTGACCCTGGGGCGAATCAGCCCCAGCATTTT. It translates to CAISDPGANQPQHF.

This clonotype came up many times. The CDR3 sequence is CSASTDRGGPYEQYF. DNA for the CDR3: TGCAGTGCTAGCACGGACAGGGGCGGCCCCTACGAGCAGTACTTC. This chain uses TRBV20-1 with TRBJ2-7; 9 nucleotides line up with TRBD1. J was trimmed by 2 bases and V by 3 bases; bases with no gene match: 8. The CDR3 contains 15 residues. Germline V gene lookup returns CDR1 DFQATT and CDR2 SNEGSKA (reference sequence).

This clonotype occurred many times. The gene calls are TRBV7-9 and TRBJ2-7; a weak D match, TRBD2 (6 bases). Germline lookup yields CDR1 SEHNR and CDR2 FQNEAQ (reference sequence). V was cut by 2 bases and J by 0 bases, with 8 bases left in between. The CDR3 has 14 residues. The CDR3 coding sequence is TGTGCCAGCAGCTTATCTAGCGTCTCCTACGAGCAGTACTTC. This sequence encodes CASSLSSVSYEQYF. The whole variable domain, filled in from reference TRBV7-9 and TRBJ2-7, reads DTGVSQNPRHKITKRGQNVTFRCDPISEHNRLYWYRQTLGQGPEFLTYFQNEAQLEKSRLLSDRFSAERPKGSFSTLEIQRTEQGDSAMYLCASSLSSVSYEQYFGPGTRLTVT.

This clonotype occurred many times. The rearrangement joins TRBV12-3 or TRBV12-4 to TRBJ2-3; the D gene is possibly TRBD2 (5 bases). This CDR3 has 16 amino acids. Trimming shortened V by 2 bases and J by 2 bases, and 14 bases separated the two germline ends. For the CDR3, the DNA is TGTGCCAGCAGTTTACCGCCCGGGGTTGACACAGATACGCAGTATTTT. Its translation: CASSLPPGVDTDTQYF.

This clonotype was found many times. V gene TRBV11-3 combines with J gene TRBJ1-1, with D possibly TRBD1 on 5 matching bases. V dropped 5 bases and J dropped 5 bases, with 12 bases sitting between them. In germline, CDR1 is SGHNT, CDR2 YENEEA. The CDR3 totals 13 residues. The CDR3 sequence is CASSLGVSTEAFF. The CDR3 DNA sequence: TGTGCCAGCAGCCTAGGGGTTTCTACTGAAGCTTTCTTT. Full variable domain (outside the CDR3, taken from reference TRBV11-3 and TRBJ1-1): EAGVVQSPRYKIIEKKQPVAFWCNPISGHNTLYWYLQNLGQGPELLIRYENEEAVDDSQLPKDRFSAERLKGVDSTLKIQPAELGDSAVYLCASSLGVSTEAFFGQGTRLTVV.

The V call is TRBV5-8, the J call TRBJ1-2; possible D gene TRBD1, 5 bases. The CDR3 sequence is 15 residues long. Looked up from germline, CDR1 is SGHTS and CDR2 is YDEGEE. Trimming removed 2 bases from V and 4 bases from J, with 15 bases in between. CDR3 amino acids: CASSFPGRDVYGYTF. The CDR3 nucleotides are TGTGCCAGCAGCTTTCCGGGGCGAGATGTCTATGGCTACACCTTC.

The genes are TRBV30 and TRBJ1-6; 8 bases agree with TRBD1. The CDR3 consists of 14 residues. CDR1 GTSNPN and CDR2 SVGIG come from the germline V gene (reference sequence). Trimming cost V 0 bases and J 10 bases; bases outside gene matches: 5. CDR3: CAWSVLDRASPLHF. The CDR3 coding sequence is TGTGCCTGGAGTGTCCTGGACAGGGCATCACCCCTCCACTTT.

This clonotype was counted ten times or more. The chain links TRBV10-3 to TRBJ1-1; D perhaps matches TRBD1 (5 bases). In germline, CDR1 is ENHRY, CDR2 SYGVKD. V lost 11 bases, J lost 5 bases, and 24 bases lay in between. The CDR3 totals 15 residues. The CDR3: CAVKRDRAIETEAFF. The CDR3 nucleotides are TGTGCCGTGAAACGGGACCGCGCGATTGAGACTGAAGCTTTCTTT.

In its sample, this clonotype was seen many times. The rearrangement links TRBV6-1 to TRBJ2-4, with TRBD1 matching over 9 bases. In germline, CDR1 is MNHNS, CDR2 SASEGT. The CDR3 has 15 residues. Trimming removed 4 bases from V and 8 bases from J; junction bases left unmatched: 9. Written as DNA, the CDR3 is TGTGCCAGCAGTGTCGGACAGGGGACGTCGGACATTCAGTACTTC. Residues: CASSVGQGTSDIQYF.

This clonotype was detected ten times or more. The rearrangement links TRBV28 to TRBJ2-1; no definite D call. Germline V lookup: CDR1 MDHEN, CDR2 SYDVKM. Trimming removed 7 bases from V and 3 bases from J, with 13 bases in between. CDR3 length: 14 amino acids. CDR3 amino acids: CASNMKPSYNEQFF. CDR3 bases: TGTGCCAGCAACATGAAACCCAGCTACAATGAGCAGTTCTTC.

This clonotype was seen many times. The chain couples TRBV18 to TRBJ2-7; D is unclear. The germline CDR1 and CDR2 sequences are KGHSH and LQKENI. Between the trimmed V and J ends, which lost 2 bases and 1 base, there was a span of 12 bases. This CDR3 is 15 amino acids long. The DNA for the CDR3 is TGTGCCAGCTCACCAAACCCACCGAGATCCTACGAGCAGTACTTC. As protein: CASSPNPPRSYEQYF. Full variable domain (rest looked up from reference TRBV18 and TRBJ2-7): NAGVMQNPRHLVRRRGQEARLRCSPMKGHSHVYWYRQLPEEGLKFMVYLQKENIIDESGMPKERFSAEFPKEGPSILRIQQVVRGDSAAYFCASSPNPPRSYEQYFGPGTRLTVT.

This clonotype was detected many times. CDR3 residues: CSAREDWREVQETQYF. The CDR3 region has the DNA TGCAGTGCTAGAGAGGATTGGCGGGAGGTCCAAGAGACCCAGTACTTC. The chain recombines TRBV20-1 with TRBJ2-5, with 8 bases that match TRBD2. The germline V gene encodes CDR1 DFQATT and CDR2 SNEGSKA (reference sequence). The CDR3 is 16 amino acids. Trimming at V came to 0 bases and at J to 1 base, leaving 7 bases not matched to a gene.

In its sample, this clonotype was seen a few times. DNA of the CDR3: TGTGCCGCCCTACAGGGGTTGGACACCGGGGAGCTGTTTTTT. The encoded protein is CAALQGLDTGELFF. V is TRBV10-3 and J is TRBJ2-2, with 7 bases lining up with TRBD1. Per germline, CDR1 ENHRY and CDR2 SYGVKD. V lost 11 bases, J lost 3 bases, and 9 bases stayed unmatched. The CDR3 is 14 residues long.

In its sample, this clonotype was seen once. This could be a read error, since a much larger clone is one nucleotide away. This sequence joins TRBV5-1 and TRBJ1-1; D might be TRBD1 (5 bases). Germline V gene data show CDR1 as SGHRS and CDR2 as YFSETQ. The CDR3 sequence is 18 residues long. V lost 1 base to trimming and J lost 1 base, with 20 bases between them. In nucleotides, the CDR3 is TGCGCCAGCAGCTTGACGGCCCGGGGGGTGGTACGGAACACTGAAGCTTTCTTT. Translated: CASSLTARGVVRNTEAFF.

This clonotype was detected ten times or more. This chain uses TRBV12-3 or TRBV12-4 with TRBJ1-5; TRBD1 agrees at 7 bases. Trimming cost V 6 bases and J 4 bases; bases outside gene matches: 3. The CDR3 consists of 13 residues. The CDR3 protein is CASRRQGNQPQHF. DNA of the CDR3: TGTGCCAGCAGGAGACAGGGTAATCAGCCCCAGCATTTT.

The chain recombines TRBV5-1 with TRBJ2-7; 10 bases line up with TRBD1. V was clipped by 6 bases and J by 6 bases; unmatched bases: 12. Looked up from germline, CDR1 is SGHRS and CDR2 is YFSETQ. The CDR3 is 15 residues long. As DNA, the CDR3 is TGCGCCAGCACCCTGAGTGGGACAGGGGCCTCCGAGCAGTACTTC. This translates into CASTLSGTGASEQYF.

This clonotype was seen a handful of times. J is TRBJ2-2 and V is TRBV2; 8 bases align to TRBD1. Unmatched junction bases numbered 6, after V lost 6 bases and J lost 3 bases. This CDR3 is 15 amino acids long. Germline values: CDR1 SNHLY, CDR2 FYNNEI. In nucleotides, the CDR3 is TGTGCCAGCAGGGTACAGGGGGTCGACACCGGGGAGCTGTTTTTT. Translated, it gives CASRVQGVDTGELFF.